This T cell receptor beta chain was profiled in a study of blood T cell repertoires in COVID-19. The data were produced by immunoSEQ multiplex PCR, yet TCRdb's version contains in-frame clones alone and is incomplete. The sample contains about 380,000 clones, 88% of which appear only once. Germline CDR1 SGDLS, CDR2 YYNGEE. This CDR3 is built from 11 residues. Between the trimmed V and J ends, which lost 5 bases and 8 bases, there was a span of 10 bases. This chain links TRBV9 with TRBJ1-2; D call uncertain. The sequence came from a woman younger than 35 who had recovered from COVID-19. The sample comprised PBMCs or T cells enriched from blood (not recorded which). CDR3 in DNA: TGTGCCAGCAGTGCCGATAGCGGCTACACCTTC. The encoded protein is CASSADSGYTF.